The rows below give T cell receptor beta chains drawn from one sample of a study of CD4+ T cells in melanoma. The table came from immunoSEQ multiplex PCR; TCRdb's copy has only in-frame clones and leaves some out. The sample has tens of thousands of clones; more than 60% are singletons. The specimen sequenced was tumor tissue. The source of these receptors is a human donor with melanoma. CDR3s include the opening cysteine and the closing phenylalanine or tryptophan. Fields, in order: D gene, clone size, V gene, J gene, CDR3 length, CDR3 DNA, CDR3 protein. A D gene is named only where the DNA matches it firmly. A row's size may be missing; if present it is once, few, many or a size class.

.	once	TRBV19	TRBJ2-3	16	TGTGCCAGTAGTATCCCCCGGACAGCTGGCACAGATACGCAGTATTTT	CASSIPRTAGTDTQYF
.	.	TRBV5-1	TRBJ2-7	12	TGCGCCAGCAGCATTGACAGGTCCGAGCAGTACTTC	CASSIDRSEQYF
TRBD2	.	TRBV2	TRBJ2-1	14	TGTGCCAGCAGTGACAGCGGGGGGCACAATGAGCAGTTCTTC	CASSDSGGHNEQFF
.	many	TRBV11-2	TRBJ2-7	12	TGTGCCAGCAGCTCGGGCGCTTACGAGCAGTACTTC	CASSSGAYEQYF
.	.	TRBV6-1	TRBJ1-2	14	TGTGCCACGGACCCCGTCCTGGGAGCGCATGGCTACACCTTC	CATDPVLGAHGYTF
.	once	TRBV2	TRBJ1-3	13	TGTGCCAGCGAGCAGAGCTCTGGAAACACCATATATTTT	CASEQSSGNTIYF
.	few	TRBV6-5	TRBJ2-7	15	TGTGCCAGCTCCGACCGGGGCTCAGGGAACTACGAGCAGTACTTC	CASSDRGSGNYEQYF
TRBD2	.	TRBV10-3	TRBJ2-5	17	TGTGCCATCAGTGAGTCGAGGACTAGCGGGGGCCAAGAGACCCAGTACTTC	CAISESRTSGGQETQYF
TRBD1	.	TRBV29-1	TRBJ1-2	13	TGCAGCGTTGAAGTACAGGGGGGCTATGGCTACACCTTC	CSVEVQGGYGYTF
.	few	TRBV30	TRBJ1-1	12	TGTGCCTGTCGGACGGATTCAACTGAAGCTTTCTTT	CACRTDSTEAFF
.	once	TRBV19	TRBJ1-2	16	TGTGCCAGTAGTATACTTACGGCAGGCTTACGCTATGGCTACACCTTC	CASSILTAGLRYGYTF
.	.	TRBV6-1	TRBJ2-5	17	TGTGCCAGCAGTGACTGGGGAGACAGTAACATCCAAGAGACCCAGTACTTC	CASSDWGDSNIQETQYF
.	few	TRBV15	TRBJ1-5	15	TGTGCCACCAGCGGAGCTGGGCGGGACAATCAGCCCCAGCATTTT	CATSGAGRDNQPQHF
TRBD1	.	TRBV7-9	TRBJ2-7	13	TGTGCCAGTAGTCCAGACAGGGGATACGAGCAGTACTTC	CASSPDRGYEQYF
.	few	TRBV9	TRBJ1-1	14	TGTGCCAGCAGCCCGGACACCAGGAACACTGAAGCTTTCTTT	CASSPDTRNTEAFF
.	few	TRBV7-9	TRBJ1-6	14	TGTGCCAGCAGCCGGACGGACCTTAATTCACCCCTCCACTTT	CASSRTDLNSPLHF
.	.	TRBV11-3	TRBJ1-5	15	TGCGCCAGCAGCCAAGTCGTGGGGGGCAATCAGCCCCAGCATTTT	CASSQVVGGNQPQHF
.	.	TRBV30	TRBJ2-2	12	TGTGCCTGGAGTGTGGGTCGCAGGGAGCTGTTTTTT	CAWSVGRRELFF
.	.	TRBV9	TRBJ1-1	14	TGTGCCAGCAGCCCCCGGCCCGAGACCAGGGAAGCTTTCTTT	CASSPRPETREAFF
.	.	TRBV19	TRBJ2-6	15	TGTGCCAGTAGTATAGCTTCAGGGAAGACCAACGTCCTGACTTTC	CASSIASGKTNVLTF
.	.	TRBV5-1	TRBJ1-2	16	TGCGCCAGCAGCTTGGAGACAGGAAACCTTAACTATGGCTACACCTTC	CASSLETGNLNYGYTF
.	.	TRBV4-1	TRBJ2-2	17	TGCGCCAGCAGCCAAGTCCCAGGGTGGGCGAACACCGGGGAGCTGTTTTTT	CASSQVPGWANTGELFF
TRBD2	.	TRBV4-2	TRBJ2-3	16	TGTGCCAGCAGCCAAGATCGGTACGGGGGGGACGATACGCAGTATTTT	CASSQDRYGGDDTQYF
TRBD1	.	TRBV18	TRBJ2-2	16	TGTGCCAGCTCAGCCCGGGACAGGGGGCGCGGCGGGGAGCTGTTTTTT	CASSARDRGRGGELFF
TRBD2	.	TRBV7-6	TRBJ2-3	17	TGTGCCAGCAGCTTAGCCCCTAGCGGGGTTATAGTAGATACGCAGTATTTT	CASSLAPSGVIVDTQYF
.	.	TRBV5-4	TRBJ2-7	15	TGTGCCAGCAGCCTGGAGTGGGGTTCGCGGATGGAGCAGTACTTC	CASSLEWGSRMEQYF
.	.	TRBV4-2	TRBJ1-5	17	TGTGCCAGCAGCCAAGATCTGGCAGGGTGGAGCAATCAGCCCCAGCATTTT	CASSQDLAGWSNQPQHF
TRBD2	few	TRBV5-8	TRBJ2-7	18	TGTGCCAGCAGCTTGGACCCTTTAGCGGGGGTGCATCTATACGAGCAGTACTTC	CASSLDPLAGVHLYEQYF
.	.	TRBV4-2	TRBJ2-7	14	TGTGCCAGCAGCCAAGTGGCCAGGGCCTACGAGCAGTACTTC	CASSQVARAYEQYF
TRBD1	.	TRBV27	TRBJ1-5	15	TGTGCCAGCAGTTTTCAACAGGGGTTTAATCAGCCCCAGCATTTT	CASSFQQGFNQPQHF
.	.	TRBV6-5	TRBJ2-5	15	TGTGCCAGCAGTTACCGCCAGGGGGGCCCTGAGACCCAGTACTTC	CASSYRQGGPETQYF